This is a list of T cell receptor beta chains from one sample in a study of cytomegalovirus exposure and HLA in healthy donors. Assay used: immunoSEQ multiplex PCR; TCRdb lists only in-frame clones, some missing. The table lists about 190,000 clones, more than 75% of them singletons. Material: PBMCs. These receptors originate from a woman aged 50 to 65 in good health and CMV-seronegative. The CDR3 runs from the conserved cysteine through the conserved F or W. The size entry is marked missing in some rows and otherwise reads once, few, many or a size class.

clone_size j_call v_call cdr3_aa
- TRBJ1-1 TRBV29-1 CSAGGTGGGLGTEAFF
- TRBJ2-1 TRBV9 CASSSTWDSRNEQFF
- TRBJ2-1 TRBV5-1 CASQSSGDNYNEQFF
- TRBJ2-6 TRBV10-3 CAIASSGANVLTF
- TRBJ2-2 TRBV9 CASSGSHGELFF
few TRBJ1-1 TRBV6-1 CASSDMGRDTEAFF
- TRBJ2-2 TRBV5-4 CASSSIGWQRNTGELFF
- TRBJ2-6 TRBV18 CASSPGGSGSGANVLTF
- TRBJ1-3 TRBV9 CASSVAGPGNTIYF
- TRBJ1-2 TRBV6-1 CASTSSGAGGYGYTF
once TRBJ2-1 TRBV28 CASSLGGLAEFKNEQFF
- TRBJ2-2 TRBV7-9 CASGSQAGELFF
- TRBJ1-4 TRBV5-4 CASSYTGVTNEKLFF
- TRBJ1-2 TRBV18 CASSAGQWGYTF
- TRBJ2-7 TRBV7-2 CASSLSGRANRYEQYF
few TRBJ1-1 TRBV29-1 CSVRGQGGRTEAFF
- TRBJ2-1 TRBV7-2 CASSPRTGYNEQFF
- TRBJ1-2 TRBV7-9 CASSHTGQGRGYTF
- TRBJ2-5 TRBV18 CASSPLGLAGSTQETQYF
once TRBJ2-7 TRBV5-4 CASSFPAGLGAWVPYF
- - TRBV10-3 CAISPGHTYEQYF
- TRBJ2-3 TRBV7-9 CASSFSQGAPDTQYF
- TRBJ1-2 TRBV19 CASSTGQLPGYTF
- TRBJ2-7 TRBV4-3 CASSQEGTSGGTYEQYF
- TRBJ2-2 TRBV28 CASTDSGVAGELFF
few TRBJ1-1 TRBV5-6 CASSGGQPNTEAFF
- TRBJ2-1 TRBV10-3 CAISVGASSYNEQFF
- TRBJ2-3 TRBV15 CATSSGGPSTDTQYF
- TRBJ2-1 TRBV5-1 CASSRDRGNNEQFF
- TRBJ1-1 TRBV27 CASSFRQGGSTEAFF
- TRBJ2-7 TRBV6-1 CASSEGRWGVSYEQYF
- TRBJ1-1 TRBV5-6 CASTHDRDTEAFF
- TRBJ2-5 TRBV7-3 CASSLSRGETQYF
- TRBJ2-1 TRBV4-3 CASSQRASGSYNEQFF
- TRBJ1-3 TRBV5-1 CASSSRGSSNTIYF
- TRBJ1-2 TRBV6-4 CASSDSAGTSHGYTF
- TRBJ1-5 TRBV28 CASSRDSNQPQHF
few TRBJ2-7 TRBV27 CASSFAGGGPYEQYF
once TRBJ1-6 TRBV6-5 CASSDFLGARSPLHF
- TRBJ2-7 TRBV28 CASSSGTPAYEQYF
- TRBJ2-1 TRBV9 CASSVAGQPISSYNEQFF
- TRBJ2-7 TRBV28 CASSFISGQTYDLKQYF
- TRBJ1-1 TRBV6-1 CASGTGTGLKAEAFF
- TRBJ2-1 TRBV19 CASKTLGGSSYNEQFF
- TRBJ1-3 TRBV7-9 CASSLPGDAGNTIYF
- TRBJ1-2 TRBV5-4 CASSLEAANYGYTF
- TRBJ2-4 TRBV29-1 CSVSDTGNIQYF
- TRBJ2-5 TRBV19 CASSQSGGTQYF
- TRBJ1-2 TRBV2 CASILGGSSYGYTF
- TRBJ2-7 TRBV20-1 CSGLAEPEQYF
- TRBJ2-3 TRBV6-5 CASSTGGLAQYF
few TRBJ1-1 TRBV7-7 CASSLTGNTEAFF
once TRBJ1-2 TRBV7-9 CASSLVWGGYTF
- TRBJ1-3 TRBV6-5 CASSNRGNTIYF